Described below is a single TCR beta chain sequence and its context. Its specificity is not known. CDR1 is LNHDA and CDR2 is SQIVND in the germline V gene (reference sequence). V lost 5 bases to trimming and J lost 5 bases; unmatched junction nucleotides: 12. The CDR3 runs to 17 residues. The entry originates in a study of shared clonotypes between healthy human individuals. General study results and limits: The study's rarefaction showed incomplete sorted-subset sequencing despite large depth. Only blood was sampled, and tissue TCR repertoires likely differ from blood ones.

CD45RO negativity and positive selection for CCR7 defined naive CD8 cells, a population that excluded terminally differentiated effector memory CD45RA+ cells. Caucasian adults residing in Nashville, Tennessee made up all the donors. Sequencing was performed with immunoSEQ multiplex PCR; in TCRdb, only in-frame clones are kept and a portion is missing. The table shows hundreds of thousands of clones, with around 93% occurring only once. The sequencing sample was made of naive CD8+ T cells sorted from blood. The chain has TRBV19 and TRBJ2-2, with 9 bases identical to TRBD1. The TCR comes from a man younger than 45 in good health. In DNA, the CDR3 is TGTGCCAGTAGTTACCGGTCGGACAGGGGAGGGACCGGGGAGCTGTTTTTT. This translates into CASSYRSDRGGTGELFF.